What follows are 24 T cell receptor beta chains derived from one specimen sequenced in a study of blood T cells in healthy people across ages. The authors ran a second PCR of 7 to 11 cycles using a sample-barcoded 5' primer and a J-beta primer mix. TCRdb fed the 5' RACE reads into MiXCR, producing one record per CDR3 protein. The table shows about 1.1 million distinct CDR3 sequences, with more than 30% occurring only once. What was sequenced was blood. The receptors derive from a man between 18 and 29 years old in good health.

With regard to this clonotype: A much larger clone differs from this one at a single base, so this may be a read error. V and J are TRBV4-3 and TRBJ2-5; 7 nucleotides match TRBD1. The CDR3 length is 15 residues. Germline lookup yields CDR1 LGHNA and CDR2 YSLEER. The ends lost 5 bases at V and 11 bases at J; junction bases unmatched: 17. In DNA, the CDR3 is TGCGCCAGCAGCTTACGGGACAGAGATTACAATGAGCAGTACTTC. Encoded protein: CASSLRDRDYNEQYF.

The chain links TRBV20-1 to TRBJ2-3, with TRBD2 as a possible D gene (6 bases). V shed 5 bases and J shed 2 bases, with 11 bases lying between them. Looked up from germline, CDR1 is DFQATT and CDR2 is SNEGSKA (reference sequence). This CDR3 is built from 13 residues. This CDR3 reads CSAGRRDTDTQYF. CDR3 DNA sequence: TGCAGTGCTGGGAGGCGCGACACAGATACGCAGTATTTT.

The chain recombines TRBV5-1 with TRBJ1-5; 7 bases line up with TRBD1. Germline CDR1 reads SGHRS; CDR2 reads YFSETQ. The CDR3 extends over 16 amino acids. Trimming took 2 bases from V and 9 from J; bases not matched to a gene: 14. In DNA form, the CDR3 reads TGCGCCAGCAGCTTCTCTCCCGACAGGGCCCAATGGCCCCAGCATTTT. Its protein product is CASSFSPDRAQWPQHF.

The gene calls are TRBV2 and TRBJ2-5; D unresolved. Matching the DNA end better, TRBJ2-4 makes the J call doubtful. The CDR3 loop spans 12 amino acids. Per germline, CDR1 SNHLY and CDR2 FYNNEI. The CDR3 DNA is TGTGCCAGCAGGGATAACGAAAACATTCAGTACTTC. It specifies CASRDNENIQYF.

In its sample, this clonotype was seen a few times. V is TRBV4-1 and J is TRBJ2-1, with TRBD1 identical over 8 bases. In germline, CDR1 is MGHRA, CDR2 YSYEKL. This CDR3 has 14 amino acids. Trimming took 2 bases from V and 6 from J; bases not matched to a gene: 3. The CDR3 region has the DNA TGCGCCAGCAGCCAACCCACAGGGGGCAATGAGCAGTTCTTC. Its protein product is CASSQPTGGNEQFF.

This clonotype was counted only a few times. This chain connects TRBV12-3 or TRBV12-4 to TRBJ1-4; D possibly corresponds to TRBD1 (5 bases). This CDR3 is 13 amino acids long. The V gene lost 6 bases and the J gene lost 4 bases, with 9 bases spanning the gap. CDR3 amino acids: CASRRGGNEKLFF. CDR3 bases: TGTGCCAGCAGGCGGGGGGGTAATGAAAAACTGTTTTTT.

The chain has TRBV6-5 and TRBJ2-7; D is possibly TRBD2 (5 bases). CDR3 length: 13 residues. The germline V gene has CDR1 MNHEY and CDR2 SVGAGI. Trimming took off 5 bases at V and 7 bases at J, with 15 bases between the two ends. CDR3 protein: CASSDGNNREQYF. The DNA for the CDR3 is TGTGCCAGCAGTGACGGGAACAACCGAGAGCAGTACTTC.

This rearrangement joins TRBV6-5 to TRBJ1-4; possibly TRBD1 for D (6 bases). Germline V gene data show CDR1 as MNHEY and CDR2 as SVGAGI. The CDR3 loop spans 16 amino acids. Trimming took off 7 bases at V and 7 bases at J, with 22 bases between the two ends. CDR3 in amino acids: CASTAGVYSHFEKLFF. The DNA for the CDR3 is TGTGCCAGCACGGCAGGGGTTTATTCGCATTTTGAAAAACTGTTTTTT.

This clonotype has just a few counts. This rearrangement joins TRBV5-1 to TRBJ2-5; TRBD1 agrees at 11 bases. V shed 0 bases and J 11 bases; nucleotides not matched to a gene: 18. The length of the CDR3 is 18 residues. CDR1 is SGHRS, CDR2 YFSETQ, per germline. DNA for the CDR3: TGCGCCAGCAGCTTGGTTGGACAGGGGGCCTCCGTTTTCAATGAGCAGTACTTC. This gives the protein CASSLVGQGASVFNEQYF.

V is TRBV10-3 and J is TRBJ2-7, with D perhaps given as TRBD1 or TRBD2 (6 bases each). V was shortened by 0 bases and J by 5 bases, with 17 bases between the two germline ends. The germline V gene has CDR1 ENHRY and CDR2 SYGVKD. This CDR3 comprises 16 residues. DNA for the CDR3: TGTGCCATCAGTGAGTCGGCAGGGGACTCGTCCAACGAGCAGTACTTC. Encoded protein: CAISESAGDSSNEQYF.

The table lists this clonotype with a few counts. This chain links TRBV7-9 with TRBJ1-1; D is unresolved. Germline V gene sequence: CDR1 SEHNR, CDR2 FQNEAQ (reference sequence). The CDR3 is 12 amino acids. Trimming removed 5 bases at V and 8 bases at J, with 12 bases between. The CDR3 region is CASSITMGEAFF. In nucleotides, the CDR3 is TGTGCCAGCAGCATAACAATGGGGGAAGCTTTCTTT.

The chain recombines TRBV12-3 or TRBV12-4 with TRBJ1-5; D remains unclear. There are 12 residues in the CDR3. Trimming stripped 11 bases from V and 1 base from J, with 9 bases between. CDR3 region: CACSPSNQPQHF. The CDR3 nucleotides read TGTGCCTGTAGCCCGAGCAATCAGCCCCAGCATTTT.

This clonotype has more than one count but fewer than ten. The genes are TRBV7-2 and TRBJ1-1, with 7 bases lining up with TRBD1. The CDR3 is made up of 15 amino acids. The germline gives CDR1 SGHTA, CDR2 FQGNSA. V was clipped by 7 bases and J by 0 bases; unmatched bases: 8. The CDR3 sequence: CASIKQQGLNTEAFF. The CDR3 DNA follows: TGTGCCAGCATCAAACAACAGGGGCTGAACACTGAAGCTTTCTTT.

The chain combines TRBV6-5 with TRBJ2-1; perhaps TRBD1 as D (5 bases). CDR1 is MNHEY, CDR2 SVGAGI, per germline. The CDR3 spans 14 residues. V was cut by 0 bases and J by 4 bases, with 7 bases left in between. CDR3 nucleotides: TGTGCCAGCAGTTACTCGACAGTATACAATGAGCAGTTCTTC. This gives the protein CASSYSTVYNEQFF.

The chain is built from TRBV7-9 and TRBJ2-1; D possibly corresponds to TRBD2 (5 bases). The better agreement between TRBJ2-7 and the DNA end casts doubt on the J call. This CDR3 region has 15 residues. Germline V CDR1 and CDR2: SEHNR, FQNEAQ (reference sequence). CDR3 coding DNA: TGTGCCAGCAGTCCGACTACGAGCTCCTACAATGAGCAGTACTTC. Its translation is CASSPTTSSYNEQYF.

This clonotype was observed once. The chain links TRBV20-1 to TRBJ2-2; D unresolved. This CDR3 region has 13 residues. V lost 3 bases and J 1 base, leaving 6 bases between the germline ends. The germline V gene has CDR1 DFQATT and CDR2 SNEGSKA (reference sequence). The CDR3 nucleotides are TGCAGTGCTAGCTTCAGGAACACCGGGGAGCTGTTTTTT. This encodes CSASFRNTGELFF.

J is TRBJ2-7 and V is TRBV20-1; 7 bases agree with TRBD1. CDR1 is DFQATT, CDR2 SNEGSKA, per germline (reference sequence). There are 15 residues in the CDR3. V shed 1 base and J 7 bases; nucleotides not matched to a gene: 13. CDR3 nucleotide sequence: TGCAGTGCTAGAGGGACAGGCGGAACCTACAATGAGCAGTACTTC. This encodes CSARGTGGTYNEQYF.

CDR3 sequence reads: CASSPWTGWDTEAFF. The CDR3 nucleotides are TGTGCCAGCAGTCCCTGGACAGGGTGGGATACTGAAGCTTTCTTT. The chain employs TRBV12-3 or TRBV12-4 and TRBJ1-1, with TRBD1 matching 8 bases. CDR3 size: 15 residues. J was trimmed by 5 bases and V by 5 bases; bases with no gene match: 10.

This clonotype was observed a few times. The rearrangement uses TRBV5-1 and TRBJ2-5; D is ambiguous. This CDR3 has 15 amino acids. Germline loops: CDR1 SGHRS, CDR2 YFSETQ. V was pared by 0 bases and J by 1 base, with 10 bases between. Here the CDR3 reads CASSLDSPPQETQYF. As DNA, the CDR3 is TGCGCCAGCAGCTTGGACTCACCGCCCCAAGAGACCCAGTACTTC.

The chain joins TRBV10-3 to TRBJ2-3; 14 nucleotides line up with TRBD2. This CDR3 region has 16 residues. In germline, CDR1 is ENHRY, CDR2 SYGVKD. J gave up 4 bases and V 4 bases, and 4 bases lay outside the gene matches. In DNA form, the CDR3 reads TGTGCCATCAGTGGGGTGACTAGCGGGGGGGCAGATACGCAGTATTTT. Translating gives CAISGVTSGGADTQYF.

This clonotype was seen a few times. The chain employs TRBV7-9 and TRBJ2-3, with D maybe TRBD2 (6 bases). The germline CDR1 and CDR2 sequences are SEHNR and FQNEAQ (reference sequence). The CDR3 runs 15 residues. V gave up 7 bases and J gave up 2 bases, with 16 bases separating them. The CDR3 bases are TGTGCCAGCACCGGGACTCGAATAAACACAGATACGCAGTATTTT. It specifies CASTGTRINTDTQYF. Variable domain in full (rest from reference TRBV7-9 and TRBJ2-3): DTGVSQNPRHKITKRGQNVTFRCDPISEHNRLYWYRQTLGQGPEFLTYFQNEAQLEKSRLLSDRFSAERPKGSFSTLEIQRTEQGDSAMYLCASTGTRINTDTQYFGPGTRLTVL.

This clonotype was observed a few times. The chain couples TRBV25-1 to TRBJ1-6; the match to TRBD1 covers 9 bases. The V gene end was trimmed by 4 bases and the J gene end by 5 bases; junction bases not matched to a gene: 6. The germline V gene has CDR1 MGHDK and CDR2 SYGVNS. This CDR3 spans 16 amino acids. In nucleotides, the CDR3 is TGTGCCAGCAGTGCCCGGACAGGGGCCAATAATTCACCCCTCCACTTT. Its translation: CASSARTGANNSPLHF. The entire variable domain, with the rest obtained from reference TRBV25-1 and TRBJ1-6, is as follows: EADIYQTPRYLVIGTGKKITLECSQTMGHDKMYWYQQDPGMELHLIHYSYGVNSTEKGDLSSESTVSRIRTEHFPLTLESARPSHTSQYLCASSARTGANNSPLHFGNGTRLTVT.

The chain joins TRBV20-1 to TRBJ1-4; D is unclear. Germline CDR1 and CDR2: DFQATT and SNEGSKA (reference sequence). This CDR3 has 13 residues. V dropped 3 bases and J dropped 8 bases, with 13 bases sitting between them. The CDR3 is CSASRPPEEKLFF. CDR3 nucleotides: TGCAGTGCTAGCCGCCCGCCAGAGGAAAAACTGTTTTTT.

J is TRBJ1-1 and V is TRBV5-1, with 7 nucleotides matching TRBD1. CDR1 is SGHRS, CDR2 YFSETQ, per germline. The trim removed 3 bases at V and 5 bases at J, leaving 10 bases unmatched. The CDR3 spans 15 residues. CDR3 loop: CASSSTYYRGTEAFF. Written as DNA, the CDR3 is TGCGCCAGCAGCTCCACGTACTACAGGGGTACTGAAGCTTTCTTT.